These 2 T cell receptor beta chains came from one sample sequenced in a study of molecular identifiers for immune sequencing clone quantification. TCRdb fed the PCR reads into MiXCR, producing one record per CDR3 protein. The sample contains approximately 90,000 distinct CDR3 sequences, around 24% of which appear only once. Sequences were obtained from naive CD8+ T cells from blood, with Jurkat cell RNA spiked in. Subset: FACS-sorted CD8+CD4-CCR7+CD45RA+ naive T cells. The receptors here all came from a human donor in good health. Some libraries in this study had Jurkat cell RNA spiked in.

This clonotype has at least ten counts. The chain joins TRBV15 to TRBJ1-5; no firm D call. Germline V gene lookup returns CDR1 LNHNV and CDR2 YYDKDF (reference sequence). The CDR3 sequence is 17 residues long. The V gene lost 5 bases and the J gene lost 3 bases, with 20 bases spanning the gap. DNA for the CDR3: TGTGCCACCAGCGAGGAACTGAATTTTGCCATCAATCAGCCCCAGCATTTT. Translated: CATSEELNFAINQPQHF. Combining the CDR3 with reference TRBV15 and TRBJ1-5 gives the whole variable domain DAMVIQNPRYQVTQFGKPVTLSCSQTLNHNVMYWYQQKSSQAPKLLFHYYDKDFNNEADTPDNFQSRRPNTSFCFLDIRSPGLGDTAMYLCATSEELNFAINQPQHFGDGTRLSIL.

This clonotype turned up a few times. This chain links TRBV19 with TRBJ1-1; TRBD1 agrees at 8 bases. The ends lost 4 bases at V and 3 bases at J; junction bases unmatched: 7. CDR1 is LNHDA, CDR2 SQIVND, per germline (reference sequence). This CDR3 is 15 amino acids long. The CDR3 is CASSRGTGWDTEAFF. CDR3 nucleotides: TGTGCCAGTAGTAGGGGGACAGGTTGGGACACTGAAGCTTTCTTT.